The present entry profiles one T cell receptor beta chain with its context. This clonotype was seen only a few times. This receptor's antigen is unknown. There are no base qualities to consult, and no much larger clone falls within one base. Graves' hyperthyroidism was defined as stable when no progression to ophthalmopathy occurred over 18 months of follow-up. Hyperthyroidism patients were aged 18 to 65 years and newly diagnosed, with disease duration of less than 2 months. Patients with uncontrolled infections, other autoimmune diseases, pregnancy or lactation were excluded. Clinical symptoms, serum thyroxine and TRAb, thyroid ultrasound, and orbital computed tomography formed the basis for the diagnoses. Ficoll-Paque density gradient centrifugation was used to isolate PBMCs from around 10 ml of fresh peripheral blood. Trizol reagent was used to extract total RNA, and RNA quality was then checked on an Agilent 2100 Bioanalyzer.

These data originate in a study of T cells in Graves' hyperthyroidism and ophthalmopathy (dated by TCRdb to the late 2010s). With respect to the entire study: Peripheral blood samples were taken at the time of initial diagnosis, prior to any treatment. To identify distinguishing TCR V-J signatures, a discovery cohort of 100 or so patients was used, comprising some 45 with Graves' ophthalmopathy and under 60 with stable Graves' hyperthyroidism. The paper reports TCR Vbeta CDR3 sequencing of roughly 140 peripheral blood samples: under 45 ophthalmopathy, about 75 hyperthyroidism and around 17 progressor patients. The study also compared thyroid tissue and blood T-cell repertoires from over 5 Graves' hyperthyroidism patients. Whether ophthalmopathy could be predicted prospectively was tested in an independent validation cohort made up of roughly 19 hyperthyroidism patients plus 17 patients who later progressed to ophthalmopathy. Following sampling, methimazole starting at 30 mg daily was given to hyperthyroidism patients, and high-dose intravenous methylprednisolone was given to ophthalmopathy patients. The approximately 100 discovery patients were divided at random into training and test sets in a 7:3 ratio. Paper-wide results and their limitations: In validation, the model predicted progression to ophthalmopathy with about 71% sensitivity and 72.22% specificity, a median of 6.5 months before onset. No statistical method was used to set the sample size in advance, and investigators knew the group allocation. Most expanded thyroid clonotypes (frequency above 0.001) were also found in blood, which suggests that blood repertoires may mirror thyroid immune responses. A 13 V-J signature model separated ophthalmopathy from stable hyperthyroidism, with about 88% sensitivity and roughly 84% specificity in cross-validation and 80%/75% in testing.

TCR beta CDR3 regions were amplified from RNA transcripts. The first round of RT-PCR for the TCR CDR3 was performed with the HTBI primer set and the Qiagen OneStep RT-PCR kit. A second multiplex PCR round built the libraries, followed by size selection and purification. Sequencing of the libraries was done on an Illumina HiSeq2000 using paired-end 100 bp reads. The authors' pipeline ran thus. Raw data were processed with SOAPnuke, discarding reads with adapters, uncalled bases, mean Phred below 15, or no exact constant-primer or identifier match. High-quality paired reads were merged with COPE v1.2.5, and unique nucleotide sequences were defined as clonotypes. MiTCR v1.1 was used to align clonotypes to the IMGT TRBV, TRBD and TRBJ reference segments. The analysis included only V-J combinations with a frequency above 0.0001, which together covered 99% to 99.2% of the repertoires. The TCS score was defined as F50 (clonal expansion) divided by E x V (chaos), with BLOSUM62-based TCRdist calculated between CDR3 peptides within each V-J. Welch's t-statistics and random forest reduced fewer than 550 V-J features to 13, which were used in a naive Bayes classifier (R e1071). The public reads were reprocessed in TCRdb via fastp at Q25 and MiXCR, keeping in-frame beta chains. Each entry is one CDR3 protein sequence, shown with its most common DNA and genes. The V and J calls were not made by the authors but by TCRdb's processing. This sample comprises a few hundred thousand distinct CDR3 sequences, roughly 14% of them detected only once. The ten largest clones take up roughly 7.3% of the sample.

Its CDR3 holds 17 amino acids, cysteine through phenylalanine. Just CDR3 DNA is preserved here, 51 bases in frame from base 1. The germline V gene (reference sequence) sets CDR1 to LGHDT and CDR2 to YNNKEL. V is cut back by 4 bases and J by 6 bases, with 6 bases in the junction unmatched. This receptor was obtained from a woman aged 30 to 39 with Graves' hyperthyroidism. Sequencing was performed on blood. The sequence links TRBV3-1 to TRBJ2-1; TRBD2 fits 16 bases in the junction. CDR3 reads: CASSLGLAGGPGNEQFF. The DNA sequence is as follows: TGTGCCAGCAGCCTGGGACTAGCGGGAGGGCCCGGCAATGAGCAGTTCTTC.